Below, one T cell receptor beta chain is given with its context. Relative to the germline gene, one junction end is altered; a read error may explain this. This specimen belongs to a study of blood T cell repertoires in COVID-19. In the original processing: Scientists estimated how many nucleated cells there were by amplifying reference gene primers. Sequenced by immunoSEQ multiplex PCR; TCRdb stores in-frame clones only, minus some. The D gene and trimming were derived from the DNA, and the V and J assignments and clone size from that table. Among approximately 90,000 clones listed, approximately 80% were seen once. The germline gives CDR1 SGDLS, CDR2 YYNGEE. The CDR3 runs 12 residues.

The sample comprised peripheral blood. The receptor was derived from an older man with COVID-19, enrolled during active disease. V and J are TRBV9 and TRBJ1-2; D is unclear. The CDR3 DNA is TGTGCCAGCAGCCGCGGAGGTGAACCGCACCAATTC. Protein product: CASSRGGEPHQF.